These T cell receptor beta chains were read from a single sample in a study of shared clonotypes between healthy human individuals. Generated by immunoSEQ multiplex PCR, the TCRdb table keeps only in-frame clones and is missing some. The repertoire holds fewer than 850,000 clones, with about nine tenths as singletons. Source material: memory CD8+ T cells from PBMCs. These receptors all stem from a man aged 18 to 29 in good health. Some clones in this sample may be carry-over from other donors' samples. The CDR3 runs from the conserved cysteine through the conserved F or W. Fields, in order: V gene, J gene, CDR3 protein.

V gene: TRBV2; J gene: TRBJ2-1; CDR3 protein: CASTGDSFNEQFF
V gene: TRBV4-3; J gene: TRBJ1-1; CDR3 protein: CASSQDPDYTEAFF
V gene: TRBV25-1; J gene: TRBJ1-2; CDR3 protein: CASSDEWSYGYTF
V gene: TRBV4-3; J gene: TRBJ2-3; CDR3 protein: CASSQEDKTPTDTQYF
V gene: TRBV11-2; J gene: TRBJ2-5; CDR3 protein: CASSHSSPDRRETQYF
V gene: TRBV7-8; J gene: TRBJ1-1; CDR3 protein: CALRGGENAEAFF
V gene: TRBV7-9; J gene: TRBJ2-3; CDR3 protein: CASSSGDRGTNTQYF
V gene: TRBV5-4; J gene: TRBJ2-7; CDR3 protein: CASSPDGASYEQYF
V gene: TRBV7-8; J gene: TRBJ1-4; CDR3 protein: CASSLGWGFGEKLFF
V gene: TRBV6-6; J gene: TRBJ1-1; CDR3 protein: CASSPGWILNTEAFF
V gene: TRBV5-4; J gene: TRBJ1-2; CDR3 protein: CASSITGYYGYTF
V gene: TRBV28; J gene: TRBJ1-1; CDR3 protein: CASRIPRTGLIEAFF
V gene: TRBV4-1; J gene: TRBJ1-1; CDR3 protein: CASSQSGHPNTEAFF
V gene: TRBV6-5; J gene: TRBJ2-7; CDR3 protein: CASSGTAPAYEQYF